These T cell receptor beta chains were read from a single sample in a study of T cells in Graves' hyperthyroidism and ophthalmopathy. Using its own MiXCR run on the multiplex PCR reads, TCRdb lists one record per CDR3 protein. The sample has 360,000 or so distinct CDR3 sequences; around 15% are singletons. The sequenced sample consisted of blood. These receptors came from a woman in her sixties with Graves' ophthalmopathy. Both conserved end residues are trimmed from each CDR3. D genes are given only for firm matches. The size field is filled for only some rows; it gives once, few, many or a size class.

V	J	D	size	CDR3
TRBV18	TRBJ2-7	-	many	ASSPPGAGANEQY
TRBV20-1	TRBJ1-1	-	many	SAAPGTEAF
TRBV12-3/TRBV12-4	TRBJ1-4	-	few	ASSWQHNEKLF
TRBV18	TRBJ2-2	-	-	ASSTSGTSNTGELF
TRBV30	TRBJ1-6	-	few	AWRWETNSPLH
TRBV5-5	TRBJ1-4	-	many	ASSLSQSTNEKLF
TRBV18	TRBJ2-3	-	many	ASSPTAGDTQY
TRBV10-1	TRBJ1-1	-	many	ASSIKKSTWGTEAF
TRBV9	TRBJ2-5	-	-	ASSVVVGETQY
TRBV20-1	TRBJ2-7	-	-	SAVGDEQY
TRBV24-1	TRBJ2-5	TRBD2	few	ATSNPGTSGETQY
TRBV3-1	TRBJ2-7	TRBD2	many	ASSQAGTSGSHEQY
TRBV3-1	TRBJ2-5	TRBD2	many	ASSQGSGRREETQY
TRBV7-9	TRBJ2-1	TRBD2	-	ASRTGGRDNEQF
TRBV7-9	TRBJ2-5	TRBD1	-	ASRRLRGPEETQY
TRBV2	TRBJ2-2	TRBD2	many	ASSRGGVGTGELF
TRBV6-1	TRBJ2-7	TRBD2	few	ASSRGLASYEQY
TRBV28	TRBJ2-2	-	many	ASNNYREGTGELF
TRBV20-1	TRBJ2-1	TRBD1	many	SARDAGQANNEQF
TRBV20-1	TRBJ2-7	-	many	SAGTRYEQY
TRBV2	TRBJ2-1	TRBD1	-	ASRGEGASNEQF
TRBV19	TRBJ2-3	TRBD2	few	ASSDSGRGGTDTQY
TRBV27	TRBJ2-5	TRBD2	many	ASKGLAAQETQY
TRBV3-1	TRBJ2-1	TRBD2	-	ASSQASGSKGNEQF
TRBV6-1	TRBJ2-7	TRBD1	-	ASSGSDRATYEQY
TRBV9	TRBJ2-2	-	-	ASSATDTGELF
TRBV20-1	TRBJ2-5	TRBD1	many	SAPPGGKETQY
TRBV14	TRBJ2-1	-	few	ASSQDIEHWDEQF
TRBV7-2	TRBJ2-7	TRBD2	many	ASSLQREIEQY
TRBV24-1	TRBJ2-7	-	-	ATSERGYEQY
TRBV7-3	TRBJ2-2	-	many	ASSLKSNTGELF
TRBV6-5	TRBJ2-7	TRBD1	few	ASSYVVGQGGEQY
TRBV7-9	TRBJ2-7	-	few	ASSLLPGTGSYEQY
TRBV5-1	TRBJ2-7	-	many	ASSVRGEQY
TRBV11-2	TRBJ2-3	-	many	ASSLRLAGPSWGTDTQY
TRBV7-9	TRBJ2-7	TRBD2	-	ASSLGLAGGRSYEQY
TRBV14	TRBJ2-1	TRBD2	-	ASSQNRGSSYNEQF
TRBV15	TRBJ1-2	-	-	ATSPLDSPTNYGYT
TRBV28	TRBJ1-1	-	many	ASSTIRGGYTEAF
TRBV28	TRBJ2-7	-	-	ASRAGLPYEQY
TRBV3-1	TRBJ1-4	-	many	ASSHSKRLF
TRBV24-1	TRBJ2-1	TRBD2	few	ATSDASGRGYNEQF
TRBV12-3/TRBV12-4	TRBJ1-2	-	many	ASAGGGYT
TRBV2	TRBJ2-2	TRBD2	many	ASSRTSGVNTGELF
TRBV28	TRBJ2-7	-	-	ATEGVQTYEQY
TRBV27	TRBJ2-7	-	many	ASSPFLDPLTYEQY
TRBV6-1	TRBJ2-3	-	few	ASSDESGPSTDTQY
TRBV2	TRBJ1-5	-	many	ASSERSGGNQPQH